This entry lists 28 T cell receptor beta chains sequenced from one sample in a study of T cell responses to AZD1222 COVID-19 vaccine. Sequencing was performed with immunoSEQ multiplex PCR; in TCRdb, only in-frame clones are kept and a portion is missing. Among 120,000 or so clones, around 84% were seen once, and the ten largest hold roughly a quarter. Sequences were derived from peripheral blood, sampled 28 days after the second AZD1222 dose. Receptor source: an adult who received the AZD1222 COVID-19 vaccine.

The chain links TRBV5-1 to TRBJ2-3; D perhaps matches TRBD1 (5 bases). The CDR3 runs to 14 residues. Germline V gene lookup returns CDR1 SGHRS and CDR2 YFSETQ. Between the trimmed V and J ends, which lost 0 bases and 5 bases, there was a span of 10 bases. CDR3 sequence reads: CASSLDSRGDTQYF. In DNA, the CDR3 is TGCGCCAGCAGCTTGGATTCAAGGGGAGATACGCAGTATTTT.

This chain's CDR3 is CASSQDLSSTEAFF. CDR3 nucleotide sequence: TGCGCCAGCAGCCAAGATTTGTCCAGCACTGAAGCTTTCTTT. The chain recombines TRBV4-1 with TRBJ1-1; D uncertain. The CDR3 covers 14 residues. Germline-derived CDR1 and CDR2 are MGHRA and YSYEKL. The V end lost 0 bases, the J end lost 4 bases, and 9 bases lay between the germline ends.

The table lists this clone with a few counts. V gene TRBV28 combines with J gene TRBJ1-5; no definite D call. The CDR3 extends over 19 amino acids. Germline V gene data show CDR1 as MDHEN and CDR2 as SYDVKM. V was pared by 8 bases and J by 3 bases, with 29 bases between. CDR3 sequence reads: CASGKHPKASGVPNQPQHF. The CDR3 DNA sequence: TGTGCCAGCGGAAAACACCCTAAGGCCAGCGGGGTTCCCAATCAGCCCCAGCATTTT.

CDR3 protein: CSVRPPRDRLEEQYF. The CDR3 nucleotides read TGCAGCGTCCGCCCGCCTCGGGACAGGCTAGAGGAGCAGTACTTC. This rearrangement joins TRBV29-1 to TRBJ2-7, with 8 bases lining up with TRBD1. CDR1 SQVTM and CDR2 ANQGSEA come from the germline V gene. The CDR3 totals 15 residues. J lost 7 bases, V lost 6 bases, and 17 bases had no gene match.

The CDR3: CATSRDGGLIGEQFF. The CDR3 bases are TGTGCCACCAGCAGAGATGGGGGACTAATCGGGGAGCAGTTCTTC. The chain links TRBV15 to TRBJ2-1, with TRBD2 identical over 7 bases. CDR3 length: 15 amino acids. The V gene's germline CDR1 is LNHNV and CDR2 YYDKDF (reference sequence). V gave up 0 bases and J gave up 10 bases; unmatched junction bases: 9.

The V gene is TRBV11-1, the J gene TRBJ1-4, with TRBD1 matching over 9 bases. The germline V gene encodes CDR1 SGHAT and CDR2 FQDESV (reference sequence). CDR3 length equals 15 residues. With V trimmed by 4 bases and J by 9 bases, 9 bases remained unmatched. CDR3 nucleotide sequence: TGTGCCAGCAGCTGGTTGAGGACAGGGGAAAAAAAACTGTTTTTT. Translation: CASSWLRTGEKKLFF. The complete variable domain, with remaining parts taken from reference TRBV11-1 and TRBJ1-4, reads EAEVAQSPRYKITEKSQAVAFWCDPISGHATLYWYRQILGQGPELLVQFQDESVVDDSQLPKDRFSAERLKGVDSTLKIQPAELGDSAMYLCASSWLRTGEKKLFFGSGTQLSVL.

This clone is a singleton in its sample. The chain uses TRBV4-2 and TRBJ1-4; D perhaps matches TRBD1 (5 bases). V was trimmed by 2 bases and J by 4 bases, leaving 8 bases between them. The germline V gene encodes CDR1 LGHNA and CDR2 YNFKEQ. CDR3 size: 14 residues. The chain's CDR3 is CASSQQGHNEKLFF. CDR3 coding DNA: TGTGCCAGCAGCCAACAGGGCCATAATGAAAAACTGTTTTTT.

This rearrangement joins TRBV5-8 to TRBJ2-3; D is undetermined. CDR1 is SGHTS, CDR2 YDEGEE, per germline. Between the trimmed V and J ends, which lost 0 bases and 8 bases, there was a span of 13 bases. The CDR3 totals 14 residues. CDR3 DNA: TGTGCCAGCAGCTTGGTAGTAAATGGGCCTACGCAGTATTTT. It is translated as CASSLVVNGPTQYF.

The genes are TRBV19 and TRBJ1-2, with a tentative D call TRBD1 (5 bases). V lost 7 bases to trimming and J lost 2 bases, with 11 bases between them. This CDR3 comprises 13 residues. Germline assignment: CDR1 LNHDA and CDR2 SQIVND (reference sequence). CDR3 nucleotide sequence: TGTGCCAGTACCTGGGGCCACAACTATGGCTACACCTTC. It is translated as CASTWGHNYGYTF.

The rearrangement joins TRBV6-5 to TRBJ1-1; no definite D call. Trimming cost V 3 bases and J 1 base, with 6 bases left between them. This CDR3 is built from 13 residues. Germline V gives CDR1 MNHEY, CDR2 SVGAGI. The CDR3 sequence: CASSYERNTEAFF. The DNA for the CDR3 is TGTGCCAGCAGTTATGAGAGGAACACTGAAGCTTTCTTT.

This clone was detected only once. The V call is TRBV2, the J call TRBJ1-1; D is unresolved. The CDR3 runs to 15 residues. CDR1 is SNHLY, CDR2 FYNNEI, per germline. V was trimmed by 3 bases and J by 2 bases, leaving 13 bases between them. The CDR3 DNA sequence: TGTGCCAGCAGTGAGACGGGAGGGTTTAACACTGAAGCTTTCTTT. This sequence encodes CASSETGGFNTEAFF.

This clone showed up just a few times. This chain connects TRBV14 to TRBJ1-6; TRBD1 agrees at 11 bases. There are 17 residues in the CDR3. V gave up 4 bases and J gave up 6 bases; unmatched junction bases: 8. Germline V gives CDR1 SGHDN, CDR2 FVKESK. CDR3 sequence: CASSPRLGTGGNSPLHF. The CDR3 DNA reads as TGTGCCAGCAGCCCGCGCCTCGGGACAGGGGGTAATTCACCCCTCCACTTT.

The CDR3 sequence is CAISESRGNTDTQYF. The CDR3 region has the DNA TGTGCCATCAGTGAGTCGCGCGGGAACACAGATACGCAGTATTTT. The chain is built from TRBV10-3 and TRBJ2-3; a possible D gene is TRBD2 (6 bases). The CDR3 has 15 amino acids. Germline CDR1 reads ENHRY; CDR2 reads SYGVKD. The germline V and J ends were trimmed by 0 bases and 2 bases, with 9 bases remaining between them.

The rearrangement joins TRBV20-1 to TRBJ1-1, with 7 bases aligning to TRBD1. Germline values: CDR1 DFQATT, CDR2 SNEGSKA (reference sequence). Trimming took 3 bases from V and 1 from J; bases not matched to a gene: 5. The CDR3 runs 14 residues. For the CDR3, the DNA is TGCAGTGCTAGTAGGGGGCCGCAGAACACTGAAGCTTTCTTT. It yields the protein CSASRGPQNTEAFF.

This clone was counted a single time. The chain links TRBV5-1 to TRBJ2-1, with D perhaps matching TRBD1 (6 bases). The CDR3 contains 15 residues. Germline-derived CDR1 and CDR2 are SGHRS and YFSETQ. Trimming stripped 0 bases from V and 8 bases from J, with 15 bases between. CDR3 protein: CASSLEGGAVDEQFF. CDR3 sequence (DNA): TGCGCCAGCAGCTTGGAAGGGGGTGCAGTGGATGAGCAGTTCTTC.

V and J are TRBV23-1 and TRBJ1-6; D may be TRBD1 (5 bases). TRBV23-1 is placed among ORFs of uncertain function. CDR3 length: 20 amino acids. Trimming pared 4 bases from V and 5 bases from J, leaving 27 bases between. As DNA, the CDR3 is TGCGCCAGCAGTCCCCCCCCGACAGCACCTAATCCGTGGGATAATTCACCCCTCCACTTT. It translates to CASSPPPTAPNPWDNSPLHF.

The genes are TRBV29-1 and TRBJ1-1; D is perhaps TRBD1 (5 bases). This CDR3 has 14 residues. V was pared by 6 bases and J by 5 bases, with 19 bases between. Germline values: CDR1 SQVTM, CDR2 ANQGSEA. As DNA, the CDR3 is TGCAGCGTATATAGCTCCCGTCGGGGGACTGAAGCTTTCTTT. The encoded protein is CSVYSSRRGTEAFF.

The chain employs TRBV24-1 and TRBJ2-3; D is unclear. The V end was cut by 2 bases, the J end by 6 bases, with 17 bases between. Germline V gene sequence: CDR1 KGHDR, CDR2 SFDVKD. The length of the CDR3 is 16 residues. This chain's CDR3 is CATSDSPDNPLDTQYF. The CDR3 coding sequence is TGTGCCACCAGTGATTCGCCTGACAACCCCTTGGATACGCAGTATTTT.

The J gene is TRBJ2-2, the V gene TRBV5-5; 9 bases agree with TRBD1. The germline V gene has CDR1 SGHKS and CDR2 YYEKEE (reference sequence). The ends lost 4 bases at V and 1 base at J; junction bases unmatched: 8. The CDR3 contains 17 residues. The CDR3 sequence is CASSVGPGQGNTGELFF. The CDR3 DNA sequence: TGTGCCAGCAGCGTGGGGCCGGGACAGGGGAACACCGGGGAGCTGTTTTTT.

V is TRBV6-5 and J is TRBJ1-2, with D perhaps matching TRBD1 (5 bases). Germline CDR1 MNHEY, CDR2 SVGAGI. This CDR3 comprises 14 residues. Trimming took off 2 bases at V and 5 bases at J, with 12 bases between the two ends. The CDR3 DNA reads TGTGCCAGCAGTTACCAGGAGTGGGGGTATGGCTACACCTTC. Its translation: CASSYQEWGYGYTF.

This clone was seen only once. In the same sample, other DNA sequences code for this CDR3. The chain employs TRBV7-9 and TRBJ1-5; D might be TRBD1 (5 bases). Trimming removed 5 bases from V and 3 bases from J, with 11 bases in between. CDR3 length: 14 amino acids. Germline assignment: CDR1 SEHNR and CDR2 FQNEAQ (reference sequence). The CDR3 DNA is TGTGCCAGCAGCCCCGACAGCCCCAATCAGCCCCAGCATTTT. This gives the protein CASSPDSPNQPQHF.

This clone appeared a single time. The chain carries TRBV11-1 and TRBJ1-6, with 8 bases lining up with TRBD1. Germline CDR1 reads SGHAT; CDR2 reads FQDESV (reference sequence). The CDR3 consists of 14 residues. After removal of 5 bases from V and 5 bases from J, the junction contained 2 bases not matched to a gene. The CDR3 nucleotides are TGTGCCAGCAGCCGGACAGGGAATAATTCACCCCTCCACTTT. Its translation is CASSRTGNNSPLHF.

The CDR3 DNA is TGTGCCAGCAGCTTGCTTAACTATGGCTACACCTTC. Translated: CASSLLNYGYTF. The chain has TRBV5-6 and TRBJ1-2; D call uncertain. In germline, CDR1 is SGHDT, CDR2 YYEEEE. V gave up 1 base and J gave up 1 base, with 2 bases separating them. The CDR3 extends over 12 amino acids.

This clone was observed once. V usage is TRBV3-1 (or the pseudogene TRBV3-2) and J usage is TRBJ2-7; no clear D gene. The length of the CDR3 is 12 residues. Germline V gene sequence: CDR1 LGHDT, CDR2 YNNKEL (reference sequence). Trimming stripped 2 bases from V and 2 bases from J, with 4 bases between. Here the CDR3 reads CASSQQTYEQYF. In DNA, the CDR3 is TGTGCCAGCAGCCAACAAACCTACGAGCAGTACTTC.

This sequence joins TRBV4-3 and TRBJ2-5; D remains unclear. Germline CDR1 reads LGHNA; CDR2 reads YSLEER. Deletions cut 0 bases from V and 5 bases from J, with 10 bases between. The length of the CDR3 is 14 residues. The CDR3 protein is CASSQEFGVETQYF. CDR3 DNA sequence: TGCGCCAGCAGCCAAGAATTTGGAGTGGAGACCCAGTACTTC.

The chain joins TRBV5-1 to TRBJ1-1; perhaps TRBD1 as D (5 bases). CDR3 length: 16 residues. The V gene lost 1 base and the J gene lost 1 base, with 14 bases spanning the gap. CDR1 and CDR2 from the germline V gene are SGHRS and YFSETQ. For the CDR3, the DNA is TGCGCCAGCAGCTTGCCGGACACTGGTTGGAACACTGAAGCTTTCTTT. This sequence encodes CASSLPDTGWNTEAFF.

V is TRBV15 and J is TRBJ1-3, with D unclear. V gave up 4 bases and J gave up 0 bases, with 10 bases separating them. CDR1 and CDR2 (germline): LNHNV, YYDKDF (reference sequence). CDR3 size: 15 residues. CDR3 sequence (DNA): TGTGCCACCAGCACAGGACCCAACTCTGGAAACACCATATATTTT. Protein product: CATSTGPNSGNTIYF.

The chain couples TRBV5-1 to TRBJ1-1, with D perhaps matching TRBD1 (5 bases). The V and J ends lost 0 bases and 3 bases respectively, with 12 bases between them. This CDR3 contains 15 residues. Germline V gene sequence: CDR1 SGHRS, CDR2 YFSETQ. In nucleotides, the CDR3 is TGCGCCAGCAGCTTGGAGGGACTTGAGGACACTGAAGCTTTCTTT. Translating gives CASSLEGLEDTEAFF.